The 32 T cell receptor beta chains presented below share a single source sample, sequenced in a study of cytomegalovirus exposure and HLA in healthy donors. Use of 60 Vbeta and 13 Jbeta primers characterized the PCR. Repertoires were generated with immunoSEQ multiplex PCR, while TCRdb's copy carries only in-frame clones and drops some. This sample carries 150,000 to 180,000 clones, about 80% of them seen once, and the ten largest clones take more than 10%. The source material was PBMCs. All receptors come from a man aged 30-40 years in good health and CMV-seropositive.

The V and J genes are TRBV4-1 and TRBJ2-7, with TRBD1 as a possible D gene (6 bases). The CDR3 has 14 amino acids. The germline V gene encodes CDR1 MGHRA and CDR2 YSYEKL. V gave up 0 bases and J gave up 4 bases, with 10 bases separating them. CDR3 residues: CASSQEAGVYEQYF. CDR3 DNA sequence: TGCGCCAGCAGCCAAGAGGCAGGGGTATACGAGCAGTACTTC.

The V and J genes are TRBV9 and TRBJ1-1, with a weak D call TRBD1 (6 bases). The CDR3 is made up of 14 amino acids. With 0 bases removed from V and 1 base from J, the gap between germline ends came to 7 bases. CDR1 is SGDLS and CDR2 is YYNGEE in the germline V gene. The CDR3 DNA follows: TGTGCCAGCAGCGTAGTAGGGGGGAACACTGAAGCTTTCTTT. Protein sequence: CASSVVGGNTEAFF.

This chain uses TRBV9 with TRBJ1-4, with D unresolved. CDR1 is SGDLS and CDR2 is YYNGEE in the germline V gene. V was shortened by 3 bases and J by 7 bases, with 22 bases between the two germline ends. The CDR3 contains 17 residues. The CDR3 DNA reads as TGTGCCAGCAGCGCAAGCGCAGCGACGGGAAGGAGTGAAAAACTGTTTTTT. Residues: CASSASAATGRSEKLFF.

This chain connects TRBV4-1 to TRBJ2-5; D is possibly TRBD2 (5 bases). Germline assignment: CDR1 MGHRA and CDR2 YSYEKL. The length of the CDR3 is 15 residues. V was clipped by 4 bases and J by 7 bases, with 19 bases between them. In DNA form, the CDR3 reads TGCGCCAGCAGCCCCGCGGGCGCCACCGGCGGGACCCAGTACTTC. It encodes CASSPAGATGGTQYF.

The rearrangement uses TRBV9 and TRBJ2-7, with TRBD2 matching over 11 bases. The CDR3 is 15 residues long. From germline, CDR1 is SGDLS and CDR2 YYNGEE. The trim removed 3 bases at V and 0 bases at J, leaving 2 bases unmatched. The CDR3: CASSEGLADSYEQYF. The CDR3 bases are TGTGCCAGCAGCGAGGGACTAGCGGACTCCTACGAGCAGTACTTC. Based on the CDR3 plus reference TRBV9 and TRBJ2-7, the full variable domain is DSGVTQTPKHLITATGQRVTLRCSPRSGDLSVYWYQQSLDQGLQFLIQYYNGEERAKGNILERFSAQQFPDLHSELNLSSLELGDSALYFCASSEGLADSYEQYFGPGTRLTVT.

The V call is TRBV28, the J call TRBJ1-2; 7 bases fit TRBD1. This CDR3 spans 13 amino acids. J was trimmed by 5 bases and V by 6 bases; bases with no gene match: 6. Germline V gene lookup returns CDR1 MDHEN and CDR2 SYDVKM. This chain's CDR3 is CASSRTGTYGYTF. For the CDR3, the DNA is TGTGCCAGCAGCCGGACAGGAACTTATGGCTACACCTTC.

The V and J genes are TRBV27 and TRBJ1-5; 9 bases fit TRBD1. With V trimmed by 6 bases and J by 5 bases, 14 bases remained unmatched. There are 17 residues in the CDR3. Germline loops: CDR1 MNHEY, CDR2 SMNVEV (reference sequence). The CDR3 sequence is CASSLFPGTGIDQPQHF. DNA for the CDR3: TGTGCCAGCAGCCTATTCCCAGGGACAGGGATAGATCAGCCCCAGCATTTT.

The rearrangement uses TRBV5-4 and TRBJ2-5; D may be TRBD1 (6 bases). The CDR3 covers 14 residues. With 2 bases removed from V and 7 bases from J, the gap between germline ends came to 15 bases. From germline, CDR1 is SGHNT and CDR2 YYREEE (reference sequence). The CDR3 region has the DNA TGTGCCAGCAGCTTAGAGGGGGACGGAGGGACCCAGTACTTC. Translation gives CASSLEGDGGTQYF.

This sequence joins TRBV28 and TRBJ2-7, with unresolved D. Per germline, CDR1 MDHEN and CDR2 SYDVKM. The CDR3 consists of 15 residues. Trimming removed 6 bases from V and 5 bases from J, with 20 bases in between. The CDR3 is CASRSYRIRGNEQYF. The CDR3 coding sequence is TGTGCCAGCAGGTCCTATAGGATACGAGGTAACGAGCAGTACTTC.

V usage is TRBV6-5 and J usage is TRBJ2-1, with 15 bases identical to TRBD2. V was clipped by 4 bases and J by 8 bases; unmatched bases: 6. This CDR3 contains 16 residues. CDR1 and CDR2 from the germline V gene are MNHEY and SVGAGI. CDR3 region: CASSSGLAGGPDEQFF. In DNA form, the CDR3 reads TGTGCCAGCAGTTCCGGACTAGCGGGAGGGCCCGATGAGCAGTTCTTC.

The chain employs TRBV27 and TRBJ2-7; 9 bases line up with TRBD2. This CDR3 contains 17 residues. V trimming: 5 bases; J trimming: 4 bases; junction bases outside the gene matches: 15. The V gene's germline CDR1 is MNHEY and CDR2 SMNVEV (reference sequence). This CDR3 is CASSPSRGSGSFYEQYF. The CDR3 bases are TGTGCCAGCAGTCCCTCTCGGGGTAGCGGGAGTTTTTACGAGCAGTACTTC.

The chain uses TRBV9 and TRBJ2-1; 8 nucleotides agree with TRBD2. V was pared by 4 bases and J by 7 bases, with 7 bases of the junction left unmatched. The CDR3 is 14 residues long. Germline V gene lookup returns CDR1 SGDLS and CDR2 YYNGEE. The CDR3: CASSSGTRGNEQFF. As DNA, the CDR3 is TGTGCCAGCAGCTCTGGGACTAGGGGGAATGAGCAGTTCTTC.

V gene TRBV11-2 combines with J gene TRBJ1-3; 8 bases are a match to TRBD1. The CDR3 loop spans 15 amino acids. Germline lookup yields CDR1 SGHAT and CDR2 FQNNGV. The junction had 6 bases not matched to a gene; V was cut back by 3 bases and J by 5 bases. CDR3 in DNA: TGTGCCAGCAGCTTCACTAGGGACAGGCGAAACACCATATATTTT. Its protein product is CASSFTRDRRNTIYF.

The rearrangement joins TRBV7-9 to TRBJ1-4, with a tentative D call TRBD1 (5 bases). Germline V gene sequence: CDR1 SEHNR, CDR2 FQNEAQ (reference sequence). CDR3 length: 14 amino acids. V lost 1 base, J lost 6 bases, and 9 bases lay in between. CDR3 region: CASSLGQGDEKLFF. CDR3 nucleotide sequence: TGTGCCAGCAGCTTAGGGCAGGGCGATGAAAAACTGTTTTTT.

The sample holds one count of this clone. V is TRBV6-6 and J is TRBJ2-7; D may be TRBD1 (6 bases). Germline V lookup: CDR1 MNHNY, CDR2 SVGAGI (reference sequence). The CDR3 is 16 amino acids. V was cut by 7 bases and J by 3 bases, with 22 bases left in between. CDR3 nucleotides: TGTGCCAGCAATGATGGGGGCGGCCTATCCAACTACGAGCAGTACTTC. Protein product: CASNDGGGLSNYEQYF.

The chain links TRBV6-5 to TRBJ1-5; 7 bases are a match to TRBD1. The CDR3 consists of 14 residues. Per germline, CDR1 MNHEY and CDR2 SVGAGI. The V segment lost 6 bases and the J segment 5 bases; nucleotides outside the gene matches: 7. The CDR3 region is CASSPAGGYQPQHF. Written as DNA, the CDR3 is TGTGCCAGCAGCCCCGCAGGGGGTTATCAGCCCCAGCATTTT.

The J gene is TRBJ2-3, the V gene TRBV4-1; possibly TRBD1 for D (5 bases). The CDR3 sequence is 15 residues long. Germline V CDR1 and CDR2: MGHRA, YSYEKL. V lost 5 bases to trimming and J lost 4 bases, with 16 bases between them. The CDR3 DNA sequence: TGCGCCAGCAGCTCCCCCCAGGGTAGAGCAGATACGCAGTATTTT. It encodes CASSSPQGRADTQYF.

This chain joins TRBV25-1 and TRBJ2-5, with 8 nucleotides matching TRBD1. V shed 6 bases and J 4 bases; nucleotides not matched to a gene: 10. The CDR3 runs 15 residues. The V gene's germline CDR1 is MGHDK and CDR2 SYGVNS. The CDR3 protein is CASSLGQGGGETQYF. In DNA form, the CDR3 reads TGTGCCAGCAGCCTAGGACAGGGCGGAGGAGAGACCCAGTACTTC.

The chain has TRBV15 and TRBJ2-5; D perhaps matches TRBD1 (6 bases). V lost 1 base and J lost 3, with 9 bases in between. Germline V gene sequence: CDR1 LNHNV, CDR2 YYDKDF (reference sequence). The CDR3 length is 14 residues. The CDR3, as DNA: TGTGCCACCAGCAGAGGAGGGGGAAAAGAGACCCAGTACTTC. Protein product: CATSRGGGKETQYF.

The rearrangement uses TRBV28 and TRBJ1-1; the D gene is possibly TRBD1 (6 bases). The CDR3 covers 12 residues. Per germline, CDR1 MDHEN and CDR2 SYDVKM. Trimming removed 6 bases at V and 6 bases at J, with 11 bases between. CDR3 bases: TGTGCCAGCAGCGGAACAGGGTCTGAAGCTTTCTTT. This encodes CASSGTGSEAFF.

This clone was recorded once. J is TRBJ2-7 and V is TRBV28, with 10 bases lining up with TRBD2. V lost 0 bases to trimming and J lost 4 bases; unmatched junction nucleotides: 3. Germline V lookup: CDR1 MDHEN, CDR2 SYDVKM. The CDR3 covers 15 residues. CDR3: CASSLWGSGGYEQYF. CDR3 nucleotide sequence: TGTGCCAGCAGTTTATGGGGTAGCGGGGGGTACGAGCAGTACTTC.

V gene TRBV4-1 combines with J gene TRBJ2-7; 8 bases agree with TRBD2. V shed 0 bases and J 4 bases; nucleotides not matched to a gene: 11. Germline CDR1 is MGHRA and CDR2 is YSYEKL. The CDR3 sequence is 17 residues long. The CDR3 DNA sequence: TGCGCCAGCAGCCAAGACCCCCCAGCGGGAGTCTTATACGAGCAGTACTTC. It codes for CASSQDPPAGVLYEQYF.

About this clone: The same CDR3 also results from other DNA sequences found in this sample. The chain employs TRBV5-4 and TRBJ2-7, with no clear D. Germline CDR1 reads SGHNT; CDR2 reads YYREEE (reference sequence). The CDR3 is 13 amino acids. V was trimmed by 2 bases and J by 1 base, leaving 7 bases between them. The CDR3 loop is CASSFADSYEQYF. Here the CDR3 DNA reads TGTGCCAGCAGCTTTGCAGATTCCTACGAGCAGTACTTC.

This clone was detected once. The junction does not match germline at one end; this may be a read error. V usage is TRBV7-9 and J usage is TRBJ1-4; D may be TRBD1 (5 bases). The length of the CDR3 is 15 residues. Germline loops: CDR1 SEHNR, CDR2 FQNEAQ (reference sequence). CDR3 residues: CSSSPGDSFGEKLFF. The CDR3 coding sequence is TGTTCCAGCAGCCCGGGGGACTCTTTCGGTGAAAAACTGTTTTTT. Complete variable domain (other parts from reference TRBV7-9 and TRBJ1-4): DTGVSQNPRHKITKRGQNVTFRCDPISEHNRLYWYRQTLGQGPEFLTYFQNEAQLEKSRLLSDRFSAERPKGSFSTLEIQRTEQGDSAMYLCSSSPGDSFGEKLFFGSGTQLSVL.

This clone was seen a handful of times. This chain connects TRBV7-9 to TRBJ2-3; 10 positions agree with TRBD2. The length of the CDR3 is 16 residues. With V trimmed by 4 bases and J by 4 bases, 8 bases remained unmatched. Germline V gives CDR1 SEHNR, CDR2 FQNEAQ (reference sequence). The CDR3 region is CASSSTLAGIADTQYF. In nucleotides, the CDR3 is TGTGCCAGCAGCTCGACACTAGCGGGAATCGCAGATACGCAGTATTTT.

The chain carries TRBV7-3 and TRBJ2-3, with a weak D call TRBD1 (5 bases). This CDR3 contains 14 residues. V was pared by 5 bases and J by 4 bases, with 13 bases between. Germline V gene data show CDR1 as SGHTA and CDR2 as FQGTGA. CDR3 in amino acids: CASSPSRVPDTQYF. In nucleotides, the CDR3 is TGTGCCAGCAGCCCAAGCAGGGTTCCAGATACGCAGTATTTT.

The chain uses TRBV7-2 and TRBJ2-5; possibly TRBD2 for D (5 bases). The germline V gene encodes CDR1 SGHTA and CDR2 FQGNSA. Trimming removed 5 bases at V and 4 bases at J, with 14 bases between. The CDR3 runs to 14 residues. CDR3 bases: TGTGCCAGCAGCCAAGCGGCAGTCAGAGAGACCCAGTACTTC. Its protein is CASSQAAVRETQYF.

The chain joins TRBV5-4 to TRBJ1-6, with TRBD1 as a possible D gene (5 bases). Germline CDR1 is SGHNT and CDR2 is YYREEE (reference sequence). The CDR3 sequence is 16 residues long. Trimming took 0 bases from V and 11 from J, leaving 18 bases between them. CDR3 coding DNA: TGTGCCAGCAGCTTGGGGGGCGCGGGGTCTCGGGCACCCCTCCACTTT. Its translation: CASSLGGAGSRAPLHF.

The V call is TRBV5-4, the J call TRBJ2-2, with 7 bases aligning to TRBD2. Germline V gene data show CDR1 as SGHNT and CDR2 as YYREEE (reference sequence). The trim removed 4 bases at V and 1 base at J, leaving 10 bases unmatched. The CDR3 spans 17 residues. Written as DNA, the CDR3 is TGTGCCAGCAGCCAAGCGTCTAGCGGAGGGAACACCGGGGAGCTGTTTTTT. Translating gives CASSQASSGGNTGELFF.

This sequence joins TRBV29-1 and TRBJ1-4; TRBD1 aligns across 7 bases. With V trimmed by 7 bases and J by 3 bases, 5 bases remained unmatched. CDR1 and CDR2 (germline): SQVTM, ANQGSEA. This CDR3 region has 13 residues. The chain's CDR3 is CSGGDSANEKLFF. CDR3 coding DNA: TGCAGCGGGGGGGACAGTGCTAATGAAAAACTGTTTTTT.

This clone has a handful of counts. The J gene is TRBJ2-3, the V gene TRBV10-3; D is perhaps TRBD2 (6 bases). V gave up 6 bases and J gave up 5 bases, with 15 bases separating them. The germline CDR1 and CDR2 sequences are ENHRY and SYGVKD. CDR3 size: 14 residues. CDR3 in amino acids: CAISQTSLEDTQYF. For the CDR3, the DNA is TGTGCCATCAGCCAGACTAGTTTGGAAGATACGCAGTATTTT.

This clone was detected only a few times. This chain uses TRBV5-1 with TRBJ2-7; no definite D call. The germline V and J ends were trimmed by 0 bases and 3 bases, with 13 bases remaining between them. Germline V gives CDR1 SGHRS, CDR2 YFSETQ. This CDR3 is 15 amino acids long. CDR3 in amino acids: CASSLGWQVYYEQYF. CDR3 bases: TGCGCCAGCAGCTTGGGATGGCAGGTTTACTACGAGCAGTACTTC.